This T cell receptor beta chain stems from a study of T cells in Graves' hyperthyroidism and ophthalmopathy (dated by TCRdb to the late 2010s). Turning to the overall study: Peripheral blood was collected at initial diagnosis, before any treatment. To identify TCR V-J signatures that set the groups apart, the researchers used a discovery cohort of 90 to 100 patients, made up of roughly 45 with Graves' ophthalmopathy and 57 with stable Graves' hyperthyroidism. Prospective prediction of ophthalmopathy was tested in an independent validation cohort of about 19 hyperthyroidism patients and 17 patients who later progressed to ophthalmopathy. The approximately 100 discovery patients were randomly divided into training and test sets at a 7:3 ratio. In addition, the study compared T-cell repertoires in thyroid tissue and in blood from roughly 6 Graves' hyperthyroidism patients. After blood sampling, hyperthyroidism patients were treated with methimazole at a starting dose of 30 mg daily, and ophthalmopathy patients were treated with high-dose intravenous methylprednisolone. According to the paper, TCR Vbeta CDR3 sequencing was carried out on about 140 peripheral blood samples, which came from approximately 41 ophthalmopathy, around 74 hyperthyroidism and roughly 17 progressor patients.

About this clonotype itself: Its recognized antigen is unknown. Base quality data are lacking; no much larger clone is found one base away.

TCR beta CDR3 regions were amplified from RNA transcripts. The TCR CDR3 was subjected to a first round of RT-PCR using the HTBI primer set and the Qiagen OneStep RT-PCR kit. A second multiplex PCR round built the libraries, followed by size selection and purification. Paired-end sequencing of the libraries was performed with 100 bp reads on an Illumina HiSeq2000. Per the original workflow: Raw data were processed with SOAPnuke, discarding reads with adapters, uncalled bases, mean Phred below 15, or no exact constant-primer or identifier match. COPE v1.2.5 was used to merge the high-quality paired reads, and each unique nucleotide sequence was defined as a clonotype. MiTCR v1.1 was used to align the clonotypes against IMGT TRBV, TRBD and TRBJ reference segments. The analysis included only V-J combinations with a frequency above 0.0001, which together covered more than 98% of the repertoires. A TCS score was defined as the ratio between F50 (clonal expansion) and ExV (chaos), using BLOSUM62-based TCRdist between CDR3 peptides within each V-J. Welch's t-statistics and random forest reduced roughly 540 V-J features to around 14, which were used in a naive Bayes classifier (R e1071). TCRdb handled the public reads itself, with Q25 trimming in fastp and clone calling in MiXCR, and kept productive beta chains. Entries are consolidated by CDR3 protein sequence, retaining the most common genes and DNA. The V and J calls follow TCRdb's processing rather than the paper's. The sample contains hundreds of thousands of distinct CDR3 sequences, less than 25% of them found a single time. The top ten hold roughly a third of the sample.

The CDR3 holds 17 amino acids from the cysteine to the phenylalanine. Just CDR3 DNA is preserved here, 51 bases in frame from base 1. Germline trimming amounts to 6 bases on V and 6 bases on J, with 12 as the count of junction bases outside the gene matches. From a lookup of the germline V gene, CDR1 and CDR2 are MDHEN and SYDVKM. Study-wide findings and limitations: Sample size was not statistically predetermined, and blinding of investigators to group allocation was not performed. In validation, the model predicted progression to ophthalmopathy with roughly 70% sensitivity and roughly 75% specificity, a median of about six months before onset. In cross-validation, a model built on a 13 V-J signature told ophthalmopathy apart from stable hyperthyroidism with 85% to 90% sensitivity and around 81% specificity, and in testing the same model reached 80%/75%. Most expanded thyroid clonotypes (frequency above 0.001) were also detected in blood, suggesting blood repertoires may reflect thyroid immune responses.

Moderately to severely active disease, a Clinical Activity Score of at least 3, a NOSPECS grade of at least 4, and a duration under 3 months were present in ophthalmopathy patients. The study excluded patients with uncontrolled infections, other autoimmune diseases, pregnancy or lactation. Diagnoses relied on clinical symptoms, serum thyroxine and TRAb, thyroid ultrasound and orbital computed tomography. PBMCs were isolated from 7.5 to 10 ml of fresh peripheral blood by Ficoll-Paque density gradient centrifugation. Total RNA was extracted with Trizol reagent, and quality was checked on an Agilent 2100 Bioanalyzer.

Recombination joined TRBV28 with TRBJ2-3; TRBD2 aligns with 13 central bases. The specimen was blood. The receptor was isolated from a young man with Graves' ophthalmopathy. The CDR3 loop reads CASSVGGTSGIGDTQYF. The bases read TGTGCCAGCAGCGTAGGTGGGACTAGCGGGATAGGGGATACGCAGTATTTT.